This T cell receptor (beta chain) was sequenced during a study of blood T cells in healthy people across ages. On this clonotype: Its specificity is unknown.

CDR1 is SQVTM, CDR2 ANQGSEA, per germline. V shed 6 bases and J 5 bases; nucleotides not matched to a gene: 8. There are 13 residues in the CDR3. Using a J-beta primer mix together with a sample-barcoded 5' primer, a second PCR was run for roughly 7 to 11 cycles. Every sample gave at least 2.5 million paired-end reads containing CDR3. TCRdb ran MiXCR on the 5' RACE reads and lists one entry per CDR3 protein. The top ten hold around 37% of the sample, which has 600,000 to 650,000 distinct CDR3 sequences, roughly 50% seen once. The study, taken as a whole, reports: Diversity was higher, and naive CD4+ cells more numerous, in long-lived donors than in aged donors. Diversity of TCR beta per million T cells declined in a roughly linear way with age.

The rearrangement joins TRBV29-1 to TRBJ2-5, with TRBD2 matching over 8 bases. The material sequenced was blood. The TCR was taken from a man in his 60s in good health. In DNA form, the CDR3 reads TGCAGCGTGTCCGGGGGGGCACAGGAGACCCAGTACTTC. Residues: CSVSGGAQETQYF.